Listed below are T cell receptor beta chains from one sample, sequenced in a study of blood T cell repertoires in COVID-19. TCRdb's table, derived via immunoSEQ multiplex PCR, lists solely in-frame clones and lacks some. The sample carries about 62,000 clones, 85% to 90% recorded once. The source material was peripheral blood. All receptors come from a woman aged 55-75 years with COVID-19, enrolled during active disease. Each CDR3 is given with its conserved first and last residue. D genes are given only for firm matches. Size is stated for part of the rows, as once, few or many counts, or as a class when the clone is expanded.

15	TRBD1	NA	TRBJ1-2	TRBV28	CASSSPGQGARGYTF	TGTGCCAGCAGTTCTCCGGGACAGGGGGCTCGGGGCTACACCTTC
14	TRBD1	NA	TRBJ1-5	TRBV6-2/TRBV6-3	CASSLGQGLQPQHF	TGTGCCAGCAGCCTAGGACAGGGTCTGCAGCCCCAGCATTTT
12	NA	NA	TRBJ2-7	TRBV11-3	CASSRTRDEQYF	TGTGCCAGCAGCCGTACTAGAGACGAGCAGTACTTC
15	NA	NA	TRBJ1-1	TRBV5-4	CASSLFGSGGTEAFF	TGTGCCAGCAGCTTGTTTGGGAGCGGGGGCACTGAAGCTTTCTTT
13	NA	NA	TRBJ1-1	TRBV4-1	CASSHTGMDEAFF	TGCGCCAGCAGCCACACAGGGATGGATGAAGCTTTCTTT
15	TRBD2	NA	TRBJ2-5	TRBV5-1	CASRGSLAGVETQYF	TGCGCCAGCAGGGGGTCTTTGGCGGGGGTAGAGACCCAGTACTTC
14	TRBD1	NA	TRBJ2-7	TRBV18	CASSPPDRGNEQYF	TGTGCCAGCTCACCACCGGACAGGGGTAATGAGCAGTACTTC
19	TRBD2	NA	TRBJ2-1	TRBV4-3	CASSQVGTSGSRGPNEQFF	TGCGCCAGCAGCCAAGTTGGGACTAGCGGGTCCCGGGGGCCCAATGAGCAGTTCTTC
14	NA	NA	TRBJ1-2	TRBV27	CASSPPRSNYGYTF	TGTGCCAGCAGCCCTCCAAGGAGCAACTATGGCTACACCTTC
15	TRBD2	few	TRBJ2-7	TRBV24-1	CATASGAISSYEQYF	TGTGCCACCGCCAGCGGGGCCATAAGCTCCTACGAGCAGTACTTC
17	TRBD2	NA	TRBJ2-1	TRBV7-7	CASSRVPGLAICDEQFF	TGTGCTAGCAGCCGTGTTCCGGGACTAGCGATTTGTGATGAGCAGTTCTTC
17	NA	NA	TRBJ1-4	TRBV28	CASSLILAPGIREKLFF	TGTGCCAGCAGTTTAATTTTGGCCCCGGGGATTCGGGAAAAACTGTTTTTT
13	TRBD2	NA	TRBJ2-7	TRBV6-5	CASRSGRVNEQYF	TGTGCCAGCAGGAGCGGGAGAGTTAACGAGCAGTACTTC
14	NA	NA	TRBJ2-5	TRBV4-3	CASSQEEGKETQYF	TGCGCCAGCAGCCAAGAGGAGGGGAAAGAGACCCAGTACTTC
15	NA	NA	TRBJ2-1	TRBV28	CASSFQGLDYNEQFF	TGTGCCAGCAGTTTTCAGGGGCTAGATTACAATGAGCAGTTCTTC
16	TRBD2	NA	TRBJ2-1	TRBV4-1	CASSQELRLAGFWQFF	TGCGCCAGCAGCCAAGAGTTGAGACTAGCGGGATTTTGGCAGTTCTTC
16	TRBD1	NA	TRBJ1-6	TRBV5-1	CASSLSGGQGKTPLHF	TGCGCCAGCAGCTTGTCGGGGGGACAGGGTAAAACACCCCTCCACTTT
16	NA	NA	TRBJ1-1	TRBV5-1	CASSSVPGGLNTEAFF	TGCGCCAGCAGCTCCGTCCCGGGGGGCCTGAACACTGAAGCTTTCTTT
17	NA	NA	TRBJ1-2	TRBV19	CASTHPRSGDANYGYTF	TGTGCCAGTACCCATCCCCGGTCGGGGGACGCTAACTATGGCTACACCTTC
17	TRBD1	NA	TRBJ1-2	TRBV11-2	CASSLDWRTGFNYGYTF	TGTGCCAGCAGCTTAGATTGGCGGACAGGATTTAACTATGGCTACACCTTC
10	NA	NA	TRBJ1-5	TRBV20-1	CSAGRGPQHF	TGCAGTGCTGGGAGGGGGCCCCAGCATTTT
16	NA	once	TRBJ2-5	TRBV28	CASSSRRWGGRETQYF	TGTGCCAGCAGTTCCCGTCGATGGGGGGGGCGCGAGACCCAGTACTTC
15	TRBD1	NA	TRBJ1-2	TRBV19	CASSSDRVLNYGYTF	TGTGCCAGTAGTAGCGACAGGGTTCTGAACTATGGCTACACCTTC
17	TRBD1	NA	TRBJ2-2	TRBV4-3	CASSQRTGGPNTGELFF	TGCGCCAGCAGCCAACGTACAGGGGGCCCAAACACCGGGGAGCTGTTTTTT
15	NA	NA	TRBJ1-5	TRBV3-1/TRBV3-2	CASSQFSGVNQPQHF	TGTGCCAGCAGCCAATTCTCAGGGGTCAATCAGCCCCAGCATTTT
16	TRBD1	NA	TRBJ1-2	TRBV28	CASSPGGTGFSYGYTF	TGTGCCAGCAGTCCGGGTGGGACAGGCTTCAGCTATGGCTACACCTTC
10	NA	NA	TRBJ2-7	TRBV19	CASGSGQQYF	TGTGCCAGTGGCTCGGGTCAACAGTACTTC
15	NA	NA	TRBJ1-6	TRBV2	CASRVLQGHNSPLHF	TGTGCCAGCAGAGTACTTCAGGGGCACAATTCACCCCTCCACTTT
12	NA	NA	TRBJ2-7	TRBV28	CASMGGVDEQYF	TGTGCCAGCATGGGGGGAGTCGACGAGCAGTACTTC
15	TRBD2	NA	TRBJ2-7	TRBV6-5	CASSYRGGLAGGLNF	TGTGCCAGCAGTTACCGGGGGGGATTAGCGGGAGGTTTGAACTTC
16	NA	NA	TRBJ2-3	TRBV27	CASSSGAGEFTDTQYF	TGTGCCAGCAGTTCAGGGGCGGGAGAGTTCACAGATACGCAGTATTTT
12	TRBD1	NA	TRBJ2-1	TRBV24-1	CATRGLNNEQFF	TGTGCCACGAGGGGGCTTAACAATGAGCAGTTCTTC
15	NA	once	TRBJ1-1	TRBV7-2	CASSPVGNMNTEAFF	TGTGCCAGCAGCCCGGTGGGCAACATGAACACTGAAGCTTTCTTT
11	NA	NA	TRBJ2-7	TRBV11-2	CASSSTYEQYF	TGTGCCAGCAGCTCCACCTACGAGCAGTACTTC
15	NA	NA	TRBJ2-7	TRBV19	CASSIGQSSSYEQYF	TGTGCCAGTAGTATTGGACAGTCGAGCTCCTACGAGCAGTACTTC
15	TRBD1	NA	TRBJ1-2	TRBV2	CASSEPQGPNYGYTF	TGTGCCAGCAGTGAACCACAGGGGCCTAACTATGGCTACACCTTC
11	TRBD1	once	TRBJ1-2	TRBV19	CASRTGGGYTF	TGTGCCAGCAGAACAGGGGGTGGCTACACCTTC
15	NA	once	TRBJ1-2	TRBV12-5	CASGLRAGTNYGYTF	TGTGCTAGTGGTTTGCGGGCCGGGACTAACTATGGCTACACCTTC
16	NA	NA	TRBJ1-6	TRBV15	CATSSGEGRMNSPLHF	TGTGCCACCAGCAGCGGGGAGGGCAGGATGAATTCACCCCTCCACTTT
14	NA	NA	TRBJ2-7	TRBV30	CAWSRWTAPYEQYF	TGTGCCTGGAGTCGTTGGACAGCACCCTACGAGCAGTACTTC
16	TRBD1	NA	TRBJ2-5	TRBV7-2	CASSLSGTGTAETQYF	TGTGCCAGCAGCTTAAGTGGGACAGGGACTGCGGAGACCCAGTACTTC
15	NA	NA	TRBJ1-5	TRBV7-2	CASSLETGRNQPQHF	TGTGCCAGCAGCTTAGAGACAGGACGCAATCAGCCCCAGCATTTT
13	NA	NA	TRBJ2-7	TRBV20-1	CSANDRLPYEQYF	TGCAGTGCTAATGACAGATTACCCTACGAGCAGTACTTC
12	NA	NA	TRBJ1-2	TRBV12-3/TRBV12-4	CASSPAFQGYTF	TGTGCCAGCAGTCCCGCCTTCCAGGGCTACACCTTC